Below are 15 T cell receptor beta chains sequenced from a single sample in a study of blood T cell repertoires in COVID-19. This table comes from immunoSEQ multiplex PCR, and its TCRdb copy is limited to in-frame clones, with some not included. The sample holds fewer than 200,000 clones; approximately 85% are singletons and the top ten take 7.5% to 9.5%. The sample consisted of peripheral blood. The receptor source for this set is a man aged 40-55 years who had recovered from COVID-19.

The V and J genes are TRBV5-1 and TRBJ1-5, with 9 positions matching TRBD1. The length of the CDR3 is 16 residues. Germline CDR1 SGHRS, CDR2 YFSETQ. Trimming removed 0 bases from V and 2 bases from J; junction bases left unmatched: 3. CDR3 DNA sequence: TGCGCCAGCAGCTTGGGGGGACAGGGAGGCAATCAGCCCCAGCATTTT. Amino acid sequence: CASSLGGQGGNQPQHF.

The V gene is TRBV10-2, the J gene TRBJ2-3; 13 nucleotides line up with TRBD2. Germline CDR1 is WSHSY and CDR2 is SAAADI. The junction had 8 bases not matched to a gene; V was cut back by 7 bases and J by 4 bases. CDR3 length: 16 residues. CDR3 sequence reads: CASTGLAGVPPDTQYF. The CDR3 DNA reads TGCGCCAGCACTGGACTAGCGGGAGTCCCGCCAGATACGCAGTATTTT.

This sequence joins TRBV6-8 and TRBJ1-5; D might be TRBD1 (6 bases). Germline V lookup: CDR1 MNHGY, CDR2 SAAAGT. This CDR3 contains 19 residues. Trimming took 5 bases from V and 4 from J, leaving 27 bases between them. The CDR3 here is CASSHRDIREEMVNQPQHF. The CDR3 bases are TGTGCCAGCAGTCACCGGGACATCCGCGAGGAGATGGTAAATCAGCCCCAGCATTTT.

This clone occurred a few times. V usage is TRBV30 and J usage is TRBJ1-2, with a weak D call TRBD1 (6 bases). Germline V CDR1 and CDR2: GTSNPN, SVGIG (reference sequence). V shed 2 bases and J shed 6 bases, with 13 bases lying between them. CDR3 length: 13 residues. CDR3 nucleotides: TGTGCCTGGAGTCAGGGGTCGCGGGATGGCTACACCTTC. This codes for CAWSQGSRDGYTF.

The chain employs TRBV18 and TRBJ2-1; weak D call: TRBD1 (6 bases). This CDR3 spans 15 amino acids. The V gene lost 3 bases and the J gene lost 4 bases, with 13 bases spanning the gap. Germline CDR1 KGHSH, CDR2 LQKENI. CDR3 DNA: TGTGCCAGCTCACCCGGGACATCCCTATACAATGAGCAGTTCTTC. It translates to CASSPGTSLYNEQFF.

The chain employs TRBV11-3 and TRBJ1-4; 9 positions agree with TRBD1. Germline-derived CDR1 and CDR2 are SGHNT and YENEEA. There are 14 residues in the CDR3. V lost 5 bases to trimming and J lost 10 bases; unmatched junction nucleotides: 8. CDR3 protein: CASSPGQGFGKLFF. CDR3 DNA: TGTGCCAGCAGCCCGGGACAGGGATTCGGAAAACTGTTTTTT. Together with reference TRBV11-3 and TRBJ1-4, the CDR3 gives the full variable domain: EAGVVQSPRYKIIEKKQPVAFWCNPISGHNTLYWYLQNLGQGPELLIRYENEEAVDDSQLPKDRFSAERLKGVDSTLKIQPAELGDSAVYLCASSPGQGFGKLFFGSGTQLSVL.

As DNA, the CDR3 is TGTGCCAGCAGTTACTCAAACGCCGTGACAGGGGATGGCTACACCTTC. It yields the protein CASSYSNAVTGDGYTF. V usage is TRBV6-5 and J usage is TRBJ1-2; 8 nucleotides agree with TRBD1. The CDR3 sequence is 16 residues long. The V segment lost 0 bases and the J segment 6 bases; nucleotides outside the gene matches: 9. Germline-derived CDR1 and CDR2 are MNHEY and SVGAGI.

The chain recombines TRBV12-3 or TRBV12-4 with TRBJ1-2; D uncertain. This CDR3 comprises 12 residues. Trimming left V 7 bases short and J 2 bases short, with 8 bases between. The CDR3 spells CASMRANYGYTF. The DNA for the CDR3 is TGTGCCAGCATGAGAGCGAACTATGGCTACACCTTC.

The chain employs TRBV19 and TRBJ2-7; possible D gene TRBD1, 5 bases. V was shortened by 2 bases and J by 0 bases, with 8 bases between the two germline ends. This CDR3 region has 14 residues. In germline, CDR1 is LNHDA, CDR2 SQIVND (reference sequence). CDR3 residues: CASSIQGDSYEQYF. In DNA, the CDR3 is TGTGCCAGTAGTATACAGGGCGACTCCTACGAGCAGTACTTC.

The V gene is TRBV2, the J gene TRBJ2-3; maybe TRBD2 (7 bases). The germline gives CDR1 SNHLY, CDR2 FYNNEI. CDR3 length: 14 residues. Trimming took off 7 bases at V and 2 bases at J, with 13 bases between the two ends. CDR3 nucleotide sequence: TGTGCCAGCAAGCGGGACACTCACACAGATACGCAGTATTTT. It specifies CASKRDTHTDTQYF.

This chain uses TRBV5-6 with TRBJ1-2; D call uncertain. The germline CDR1 and CDR2 sequences are SGHDT and YYEEEE. V was clipped by 4 bases and J by 9 bases, with 13 bases between them. The CDR3 contains 12 residues. The CDR3 protein is CASSPAGVSYTF. CDR3 coding DNA: TGTGCCAGCAGCCCCGCGGGAGTTAGCTACACCTTC.

The J gene is TRBJ2-7, the V gene TRBV21-1; no DNA check was done on the table's D call, TRBD1. TRBV21-1 is annotated as a pseudogene. This CDR3 is built from 12 residues. This CDR3 is CASVDRVGEQYF. CDR3 in DNA: TGTGCCAGCGTCGACAGGGTGGGCGAGCAGTACTTC.

The chain links TRBV6-2 or TRBV6-3 to TRBJ1-5; D not resolved. The CDR3 has 15 amino acids. Trimming left V 2 bases short and J 5 bases short, with 13 bases between. The germline CDR1 and CDR2 sequences are MNHEY and SVGEGT. CDR3 protein: CASSYLGPAHQPQHF. Here the CDR3 DNA reads TGTGCCAGCAGTTACCTTGGGCCAGCTCATCAGCCCCAGCATTTT.

The chain is built from TRBV6-2 or TRBV6-3 and TRBJ1-1; no reliable D call. The CDR3 totals 13 residues. Germline CDR1 reads MNHEY; CDR2 reads SVGEGT. Between the trimmed V and J ends, which lost 4 bases and 0 bases, there was a span of 6 bases. CDR3 in DNA: TGTGCCAGCAGTTTCAGGATGAACACTGAAGCTTTCTTT. Translated, it gives CASSFRMNTEAFF.

This clone was recorded a few times. The chain recombines TRBV6-5 with TRBJ2-5, with D tentatively TRBD1 (5 bases). Trimming cost V 6 bases and J 5 bases, with 13 bases left between them. The V gene's germline CDR1 is MNHEY and CDR2 SVGAGI. This CDR3 has 13 amino acids. CDR3 residues: CASRPRQLETQYF. CDR3 nucleotide sequence: TGTGCCAGCAGACCCCGACAGTTGGAGACCCAGTACTTC.